This T cell receptor beta chain was sequenced in a study of blood T cell repertoires in COVID-19. Study as a whole: COVID-19 samples from acute and convalescent phases originated in the United States, Italy and Spain. PBMCs, B-cell-depleted T cells, or T cells were the source of the cDNA or gDNA that made up the material.

The ends were cut back, 1 base at V and 4 bases at J, with 10 bases in the middle. Looked up from germline, CDR1 is SGHRS and CDR2 is YFSETQ. The CDR3 has 14 residues. Per the original methods: Using reference gene primer amplification, nucleated cell counts were estimated. The assay was immunoSEQ multiplex PCR, and TCRdb's table has in-frame clones only and misses some. From that table come the V and J calls and clone size; the DNA was used to work out D and trimming. The sample lists around 150,000 clones; around 85% were seen once. The TCR was taken from a man in his 60s with active or convalescent COVID-19. The chain has TRBV5-1 and TRBJ2-3; the D gene is possibly TRBD2 (6 bases). The sequenced material came from peripheral blood. DNA for the CDR3: TGCGCCAGCAGCTTGCGGGCGGGGCCAGATACGCAGTATTTT. Protein product: CASSLRAGPDTQYF.